This TCR beta chain was recovered during a study of T cell repertoires in cytomegalovirus infection. Study-wide results and limits: HLA-C-restricted CMV clonotypes gave the most frequent clonotype in two of eight donors.

Deletions cut 2 bases from V and 0 bases from J, with 17 bases between. The CDR3 covers 18 residues. Germline CDR1 reads SGHVS; CDR2 reads FNYEAQ. A remark on this clonotype: Its specificity is unknown.

TCRdb independently ran MiXCR on the reads; one entry per CDR3 protein. The table shows approximately 1,000,000 distinct CDR3 sequences, with around 31% occurring only once. This clonotype was sampled from a human donor in good health (CMV status not recorded). Some clones in this sample may be carry-over from other donors' samples. Sequences were derived from cultured CD8+ T cells from PBMCs, sampled from culture after CMV antigen stimulation. This chain uses TRBV7-6 with TRBJ1-5; a weak D match, TRBD1 (6 bases). The CDR3 DNA sequence: TGTGCCAGCAGCTTAAAGTCAGACGCGACAGGTAGCAATCAGCCCCAGCATTTT. Its translation: CASSLKSDATGSNQPQHF.